The 22 T cell receptor beta chains below were found in one sample sequenced in a study of shared clonotypes between healthy human individuals. Method: immunoSEQ multiplex PCR; TCRdb's copy keeps in-frame clones and lacks some. The data show over a million clones, approximately 76% seen once. Sequencing used memory CD4+ T cells sorted from blood. The subset here: CD45RA-negative fraction. These receptors all come from a man between 18 and 29 years old in good health.

This sequence joins TRBV29-1 and TRBJ2-5, with 8 nucleotides matching TRBD1. V was clipped by 6 bases and J by 4 bases; unmatched bases: 4. Germline CDR1 and CDR2: SQVTM and ANQGSEA. The CDR3 runs to 12 residues. CDR3 loop: CSVNRGSETQYF. DNA of the CDR3: TGCAGCGTAAACAGGGGGTCAGAGACCCAGTACTTC.

The rearrangement joins TRBV13 to TRBJ2-6; 10 positions agree with TRBD1. The V gene end was trimmed by 5 bases and the J gene end by 3 bases; junction bases not matched to a gene: 13. The length of the CDR3 is 19 residues. Germline V CDR1 and CDR2: PRHDT, FYEKMQ (reference sequence). The DNA for the CDR3 is TGTGCCAGCAGCAGGAGACAGGGGGCGCCTTTGGTTGGGGCCAACGTCCTGACTTTC. It translates to CASSRRQGAPLVGANVLTF.

The V gene is TRBV4-1, the J gene TRBJ1-2, with D hard to call. V shed 2 bases and J shed 3 bases, with 7 bases lying between them. CDR1 is MGHRA and CDR2 is YSYEKL in the germline V gene. This CDR3 spans 13 amino acids. This CDR3 is CASSQNDDYGYTF. The DNA for the CDR3 is TGCGCCAGCAGCCAAAACGACGACTATGGCTACACCTTC.

The J gene is TRBJ2-1, the V gene TRBV9; 7 bases are a match to TRBD2. This CDR3 is built from 15 residues. Germline V gene lookup returns CDR1 SGDLS and CDR2 YYNGEE. V trimming: 2 bases; J trimming: 8 bases; junction bases outside the gene matches: 10. Here the CDR3 reads CASSVGLGGSDEQFF. The CDR3 bases are TGTGCCAGCAGCGTCGGACTAGGTGGTAGCGATGAGCAGTTCTTC.

This clone appeared a single time. CDR3 residues: CASSPARAGANVLTF. In DNA form, the CDR3 reads TGTGCCAGCTCACCAGCCAGGGCCGGGGCCAACGTCCTGACTTTC. The J gene is TRBJ2-6, the V gene TRBV18; a weak D match, TRBD1 (5 bases). CDR1 KGHSH and CDR2 LQKENI come from the germline V gene. This CDR3 contains 15 residues. V was clipped by 2 bases and J by 4 bases, with 9 bases between them.

The V gene is TRBV19, the J gene TRBJ2-6, with 8 nucleotides matching TRBD1. The CDR3 has 16 amino acids. Per the germline V gene, CDR1 is LNHDA and CDR2 is SQIVND (reference sequence). Losses at the gene ends were 3 bases for V and 4 bases for J; bases not matched to a gene: 5. DNA of the CDR3: TGTGCCAGTAGTATCCCCAGGGGGCAAGGGGCCAACGTCCTGACTTTC. Its translation: CASSIPRGQGANVLTF.

The genes are TRBV18 and TRBJ2-2; perhaps TRBD2 as D (6 bases). Germline V gene sequence: CDR1 KGHSH, CDR2 LQKENI. The CDR3 sequence is 13 residues long. Trimming took off 5 bases at V and 6 bases at J, with 10 bases between the two ends. CDR3 sequence reads: CASSVGGSGELFF. For the CDR3, the DNA is TGTGCCAGCTCAGTCGGGGGATCCGGGGAGCTGTTTTTT.

The gene calls are TRBV2 and TRBJ2-7, with TRBD1 matching 9 bases. Germline V gene data show CDR1 as SNHLY and CDR2 as FYNNEI. This CDR3 comprises 15 residues. V lost 5 bases and J lost 3; bases outside the gene matches: 8. CDR3 DNA sequence: TGTGCCAGCAGTCCTCAACCGACAGGGGGCTACGAGCAGTACTTC. This encodes CASSPQPTGGYEQYF. Based on the CDR3 plus reference TRBV2 and TRBJ2-7, the full variable domain is EPEVTQTPSHQVTQMGQEVILRCVPISNHLYFYWYRQILGQKVEFLVSFYNNEISEKSEIFDDQFSVERPDGSNFTLKIRSTKLEDSAMYFCASSPQPTGGYEQYFGPGTRLTVT.

This clone was seen more than once but under ten times. In DNA form, the CDR3 reads TGTGCCAGCAAGGGGGCAGGGCCAGATACGCAGTATTTT. Its protein product is CASKGAGPDTQYF. The V gene is TRBV2, the J gene TRBJ2-3; 7 bases map to TRBD1. Germline CDR1 SNHLY, CDR2 FYNNEI. The ends lost 7 bases at V and 4 bases at J; junction bases unmatched: 5. The length of the CDR3 is 13 residues.

CDR3 in DNA: TGTGCCAGCAGCAACGGAGGGACTCAGGACACTGAAGCTTTCTTT. Translated: CASSNGGTQDTEAFF. This chain uses TRBV21-1 with TRBJ1-1. TRBV21-1 is listed as a pseudogene. The CDR3 runs to 15 residues.

This clone has just a few counts. This rearrangement joins TRBV6-5 to TRBJ1-1; 7 nucleotides agree with TRBD1. The V gene end was trimmed by 4 bases and the J gene end by 0 bases; junction bases not matched to a gene: 2. Per the germline V gene, CDR1 is MNHEY and CDR2 is SVGAGI. This CDR3 comprises 14 residues. CDR3 sequence: CASSSGQVNTEAFF. CDR3 coding DNA: TGTGCCAGCAGTTCTGGACAGGTGAACACTGAAGCTTTCTTT.

This clone was recorded at least ten times. This chain joins TRBV2 and TRBJ1-5, with TRBD1 identical over 11 bases. The V gene's germline CDR1 is SNHLY and CDR2 FYNNEI. Germline trimming cut 4 bases from V and 6 bases from J; bases unmatched to any gene: 8. CDR3 size: 16 residues. The DNA for the CDR3 is TGTGCCAGCAGTGTGGACAGGGGGCTTGTGGGTCAGCCCCAGCATTTT. Translating gives CASSVDRGLVGQPQHF.

As regards this clone: This sample also contains other DNA sequences that code for the same CDR3. The chain has TRBV6-1 and TRBJ2-5, with TRBD2 matching over 14 bases. Trimming took 5 bases from V and 2 from J; bases not matched to a gene: 1. The germline V gene has CDR1 MNHNS and CDR2 SASEGT. The CDR3 is made up of 15 amino acids. Here the CDR3 reads CASSRLAGGQETQYF. DNA for the CDR3: TGTGCCAGCAGTAGACTAGCGGGGGGGCAAGAGACCCAGTACTTC.

The CDR3 region is CASRKSGLFGTEAFF. Written as DNA, the CDR3 is TGTGCCAGCAGAAAATCGGGACTATTTGGGACTGAAGCTTTCTTT. The gene calls are TRBV28 and TRBJ1-1, with D perhaps matching TRBD1 (5 bases). Germline-derived CDR1 and CDR2 are MDHEN and SYDVKM. The CDR3 spans 15 residues. The V end was cut by 6 bases, the J end by 5 bases, with 19 bases between.

The CDR3: CASSAGLYQPQHF. The CDR3 DNA sequence: TGTGCCAGCAGCGCAGGACTTTATCAGCCCCAGCATTTT. The chain recombines TRBV2 with TRBJ1-5; D unclear. This CDR3 is 13 amino acids long. Deletions cut 6 bases from V and 5 bases from J, with 11 bases between. Per the germline V gene, CDR1 is SNHLY and CDR2 is FYNNEI.

The chain is built from TRBV6-5 and TRBJ1-6; D gene unclear. The CDR3 runs to 11 residues. Germline V gives CDR1 MNHEY, CDR2 SVGAGI. V shed 3 bases and J shed 10 bases, with 4 bases lying between them. For the CDR3, the DNA is TGTGCCAGCAGTTATATCTCACCCCTCCACTTT. Its translation is CASSYISPLHF.

J is TRBJ1-2 and V is TRBV2, with D perhaps TRBD1 (5 bases). The V end lost 0 bases, the J end lost 8 bases, and 16 bases lay between the germline ends. Germline CDR1 SNHLY, CDR2 FYNNEI. The CDR3 runs to 15 residues. The CDR3 here is CASSEADRPQGGYTF. The CDR3 nucleotides read TGTGCCAGCAGTGAAGCCGACAGACCTCAGGGAGGCTACACCTTC.

V is TRBV7-8 and J is TRBJ2-7; D is ambiguous. The V end was cut by 1 base, the J end by 2 bases, with 9 bases between. CDR1 is SGHVS and CDR2 is FQNEAQ in the germline V gene. The CDR3 covers 14 residues. The CDR3 region has the DNA TGTGCCAGCAGCTTAGTGTCCAGTGCCTACGAGCAGTACTTC. This sequence encodes CASSLVSSAYEQYF. Full variable domain (outside the CDR3, taken from reference TRBV7-8 and TRBJ2-7): GAGVSQSPRYKVAKRGQDVALRCDPISGHVSLFWYQQALGQGPEFLTYFQNEAQLDKSGLPSDRFFAERPEGSVSTLKIQRTQQEDSAVYLCASSLVSSAYEQYFGPGTRLTVT.

This clone was seen at least ten times. The chain employs TRBV2 and TRBJ2-2; D ambiguous. Trimming stripped 6 bases from V and 7 bases from J, with 9 bases between. The CDR3 is 12 residues long. CDR1 and CDR2 (germline): SNHLY, FYNNEI. The CDR3 region is CASSAMLGELFF. CDR3 DNA: TGTGCCAGCAGCGCAATGCTCGGGGAGCTGTTTTTT.

The rearrangement links TRBV10-3 to TRBJ2-2; D possibly matches TRBD1 or TRBD2 (5 bases each). This CDR3 is 14 amino acids long. The V gene's germline CDR1 is ENHRY and CDR2 SYGVKD. Trimming removed 0 bases from V and 5 bases from J, with 7 bases in between. The CDR3 is CAISESGETGELFF. CDR3 bases: TGTGCCATCAGTGAGTCGGGGGAAACCGGGGAGCTGTTTTTT.

The gene calls are TRBV5-4 and TRBJ1-4; 9 bases match TRBD1. Germline V gene sequence: CDR1 SGHNT, CDR2 YYREEE (reference sequence). The ends lost 5 bases at V and 7 bases at J; junction bases unmatched: 12. CDR3 length equals 16 residues. CDR3 region: CASSFGGQGKGEKLFF. The CDR3 region has the DNA TGTGCCAGCAGTTTCGGGGGACAGGGAAAGGGTGAAAAACTGTTTTTT.

This chain joins TRBV18 and TRBJ2-1; 12 nucleotides match TRBD2. The junction had 1 base not matched to a gene; V was cut back by 1 base and J by 3 bases. The CDR3 is made up of 16 amino acids. The V gene's germline CDR1 is KGHSH and CDR2 LQKENI. In DNA, the CDR3 is TGTGCCAGCTCACCACGACTAGCGGGAGACTACAATGAGCAGTTCTTC. Amino acids: CASSPRLAGDYNEQFF.